This T cell receptor beta chain was recovered during a study of cytomegalovirus exposure and HLA in healthy donors. Findings and caveats of the study: Donors belonging to an Asian-associated ancestry cluster reportedly showed fewer N-insertions in productive TCRs than the approximately 680-donor mean, according to what a later analysis found. It was likely that a cluster of highly shared sequence variants was a sequencing artifact.

PCR was performed using 60 Vbeta and 13 Jbeta primers. Method: immunoSEQ multiplex PCR; TCRdb's copy keeps in-frame clones and lacks some. The sample yields some 79,000 clones, roughly 64% seen once. V was clipped by 0 bases and J by 0 bases; unmatched bases: 9. The CDR3 has 18 amino acids. Per the germline V gene, CDR1 is SGDLS and CDR2 is YYNGEE. Concerning this clone itself: Its cognate antigen is unknown.

What was sequenced was PBMCs. The clonotype originates from a woman in her thirties or forties in good health and CMV-seropositive. This chain connects TRBV9 to TRBJ1-1, with 9 positions matching TRBD1. The CDR3 spells CASSVAAGQGYMNTEAFF. In DNA form, the CDR3 reads TGTGCCAGCAGCGTAGCAGCAGGACAGGGGTACATGAACACTGAAGCTTTCTTT.